A selection of T cell receptor beta chains follows, all from one sample in a study of T cells in Graves' hyperthyroidism and ophthalmopathy. TCRdb ran MiXCR on the multiplex PCR reads and lists one entry per CDR3 protein. The data show around 280,000 distinct CDR3 sequences, less than 15% seen once. Sequencing input: blood. Every receptor here comes from a woman aged 25-40 years with Graves' hyperthyroidism that later progressed to Graves' ophthalmopathy. CDR3s include the opening cysteine and the closing phenylalanine or tryptophan. Each record gives: D gene, clone size, V gene, J gene, CDR3 DNA, CDR3 protein. The D gene is left open where the match is weak. A row's size may be missing; if present it is once, few, many or a size class.

.	many	TRBV2	TRBJ2-5	TGTGCCAGCAGTGAAAGGGTAGAGACCCAGTACTTC	CASSERVETQYF
.	.	TRBV28	TRBJ1-3	TGTGCCAGCAGTTCACGTGACAGCGCTGGAAACACCATATATTTT	CASSSRDSAGNTIYF
.	.	TRBV25-1	TRBJ1-1	TGTGCCAGCACTGGGACCGTCGAGGCTTTCTTT	CASTGTVEAFF
.	many	TRBV7-2	TRBJ2-1	TGTGCCAGCAGCTTAGGAGGAGGGGTGAGCTCCTACAATGAGCAGTTCTTC	CASSLGGGVSSYNEQFF
TRBD1	.	TRBV30	TRBJ1-1	TGTGCCTGTTCAGGGGGAAGGGGCACTGAAGCTTTCTTT	CACSGGRGTEAFF
TRBD2	.	TRBV24-1	TRBJ2-7	TGTGCCACCAGTGGCCGCCCCCCGCTAGCGGGAGGGGGTTCCTACGAGCAGTACTTC	CATSGRPPLAGGGSYEQYF
.	many	TRBV7-2	TRBJ2-2	TGTGCCAGCAGCTTCGGCGGGATGGGTGGGGAGCTGTTTTTT	CASSFGGMGGELFF
.	few	TRBV19	TRBJ2-1	TGTGCCAGTAGTCCTCTCGCCGGGAGCTCCTACAATGAGCAGTTCTTC	CASSPLAGSSYNEQFF
TRBD1	.	TRBV18	TRBJ2-2	TGTGCCAGCTCACCCTGGCCGGGACAGGGGGACGCCGGGTCGAACACCGGGGAGCTGTTTTTT	CASSPWPGQGDAGSNTGELFF
TRBD2	.	TRBV20-1	TRBJ2-7	TGCAGTGCTAGAGCCGCACTAGCGGGGCTCCAACGCTACGAGCAGTACTTC	CSARAALAGLQRYEQYF
.	few	TRBV6-1	TRBJ2-2	TGTGCCAGCAGTAGTAAAACAGGGTTGGTATATACCGGGGAGCTGTTTTTT	CASSSKTGLVYTGELFF
TRBD2	.	TRBV2	TRBJ2-2	TGTGCCAGCAGTTATTTAGCGGGAGCGACCGGGGAGCTGTTTTTT	CASSYLAGATGELFF
TRBD2	many	TRBV6-2/TRBV6-3	TRBJ2-1	TGTGCCAGCAGGGATGGGACTAGCGGAAACAATGAGCAGTTCTTC	CASRDGTSGNNEQFF
TRBD2	many	TRBV6-2/TRBV6-3	TRBJ2-3	TGTGCCAGCAGTTTCCTCGGACTAGCCGTCTTCACAGATACGCAGTATTTT	CASSFLGLAVFTDTQYF
.	many	TRBV15	TRBJ2-7	TGTGCCACCAGCAGAGGGAACACCTACGAGCAGTACTTC	CATSRGNTYEQYF
TRBD1	many	TRBV12-3/TRBV12-4	TRBJ2-7	TGTGCCAGCAGTGGACAGGGGGCCCACGAGCAGTACTTC	CASSGQGAHEQYF
.	many	TRBV5-1	TRBJ2-2	TGCGCCAGCAGCTTAATTAGAGACGGGGAGCTGTTTTTT	CASSLIRDGELFF
TRBD2	many	TRBV12-3/TRBV12-4	TRBJ2-7	TGTGCCAGCAGTTTAAGCGGGAGGGTATACGAGCAGTACTTC	CASSLSGRVYEQYF
.	.	TRBV9	TRBJ2-5	TGTGCCAGCAGCGTAGAGGGTGACGTACAAGAGACCCAGTACTTC	CASSVEGDVQETQYF
.	few	TRBV19	TRBJ2-1	TGTGCCAGTAGTATAGACCTGGGGGGAGGCAATGAGCAGTTCTTC	CASSIDLGGGNEQFF
.	many	TRBV7-3	TRBJ1-3	TGTGCCAGCAGCTTATCCACGGATGCCGACTCTGGAAACACCATATATTTT	CASSLSTDADSGNTIYF
.	many	TRBV7-9	TRBJ2-7	TGTGCCAGCAGCTTAGTGGGCCGGGCCTACGAGCAGTACTTC	CASSLVGRAYEQYF
.	many	TRBV28	TRBJ2-5	TGTGCCAGCAGTTTTGAGGGGACCCAAGAGACCCAGTACTTC	CASSFEGTQETQYF
TRBD1	many	TRBV7-2	TRBJ1-2	TGTGCCAGCAGCCGTCCAGGGGGCAACTATGGCTACACCTTC	CASSRPGGNYGYTF
.	few	TRBV9	TRBJ2-3	TGTGCCAGCAGCGTAGTGGCGGGGAGCACAGATACGCAGTATTTT	CASSVVAGSTDTQYF
.	few	TRBV7-6	TRBJ2-7	TGTGCCAGCAGCGCATCCGGGACAACCTACGAGCAGTACTTC	CASSASGTTYEQYF
.	many	TRBV5-1	TRBJ2-3	TGCGCCAGCAGCTTGGATCCTCAAGATACGCAGTATTTT	CASSLDPQDTQYF
.	many	TRBV9	TRBJ1-1	TGTGCCAGCAGCGCGGGGGGGACGGACGCTGAAGCTTTCTTT	CASSAGGTDAEAFF
.	many	TRBV7-8	TRBJ2-3	TGTGCCAGCAGCTTAATGCGGGCCGATACGCAGTATTTT	CASSLMRADTQYF
.	many	TRBV10-3	TRBJ2-3	TGTGCCACCGGGGCCGGATCGTACATAGATACGCAGTATTTT	CATGAGSYIDTQYF
TRBD2	.	TRBV20-1	TRBJ2-1	TGCAGTGCTCCTTCTTCGGCGGGAGGTAACAATGAGCAGTTCTTC	CSAPSSAGGNNEQFF
.	many	TRBV5-1	TRBJ1-1	TGCGCCAGCAGCCAAATGGCAGGGCAGGGGAACACTGAAGCTTTCTTT	CASSQMAGQGNTEAFF